The text below deals with one T cell receptor beta chain. Its target is not known. This specimen belongs to a study of shared clonotypes between healthy human individuals. Study conclusions and caveats: Roughly 5% of naive CD4 clonotypes were shared across a few donors.

The CDR3 is 13 residues long. Trimming took 10 bases from V and 0 from J, leaving 14 bases between them. Germline loops: CDR1 SGHNT, CDR2 YYREEE (reference sequence). Method: immunoSEQ multiplex PCR; TCRdb's copy keeps in-frame clones and lacks some. This table has 1.6 million or so clones, around 98.5% appearing once. The sequenced sample consisted of naive CD4+ T cells sorted from blood. As to subset: CD45RA+ positively selected. The receptor comes from a man aged 25-45 years in good health. J is TRBJ2-7 and V is TRBV5-4, with D possibly matching TRBD2 (6 bases). This CDR3 is CAWGGAISYEQYF. The CDR3 region has the DNA TGTGCCTGGGGCGGGGCCATCTCCTACGAGCAGTACTTC. Variable domain in full (rest from reference TRBV5-4 and TRBJ2-7): ETGVTQSPTHLIKTRGQQVTLRCSSQSGHNTVSWYQQALGQGPQFIFQYYREEENGRGNFPPRFSGLQFPNYSSELNVNALELDDSALYLCAWGGAISYEQYFGPGTRLTVT.